This T cell receptor (beta chain) was retrieved from a study of blood T cell repertoires in COVID-19. Overall study: Samples taken during acute and convalescent COVID-19 were collected in the United States, Italy and Spain. Nucleic acid was either cDNA or gDNA, and it came from T cells, B-cell-depleted T cells, or PBMCs.

V was pared by 0 bases and J by 3 bases, with 18 bases between. Per the germline V gene, CDR1 is GTSNPN and CDR2 is SVGIG (reference sequence). The length of the CDR3 is 17 residues. Per the study methods: Amplification with reference gene primers provided the estimates of nucleated cell counts. Data came from immunoSEQ multiplex PCR; TCRdb stores just in-frame clones and leaves some out. The DNA was the basis for D and trimming; V, J and clone size are from that table. The sample lists about 170,000 clones, approximately 90% occurring once. The chain carries TRBV30 and TRBJ1-5; tentatively, D is TRBD1 (6 bases). The sequencing sample was made of peripheral blood. The TCR sequence derives from a man in his 60s with acute or convalescent COVID-19. The DNA for the CDR3 is TGTGCCTGGAGTGTAAACCCCATCCAGGGGCACAATCAGCCCCAGCATTTT. Translating it yields CAWSVNPIQGHNQPQHF.